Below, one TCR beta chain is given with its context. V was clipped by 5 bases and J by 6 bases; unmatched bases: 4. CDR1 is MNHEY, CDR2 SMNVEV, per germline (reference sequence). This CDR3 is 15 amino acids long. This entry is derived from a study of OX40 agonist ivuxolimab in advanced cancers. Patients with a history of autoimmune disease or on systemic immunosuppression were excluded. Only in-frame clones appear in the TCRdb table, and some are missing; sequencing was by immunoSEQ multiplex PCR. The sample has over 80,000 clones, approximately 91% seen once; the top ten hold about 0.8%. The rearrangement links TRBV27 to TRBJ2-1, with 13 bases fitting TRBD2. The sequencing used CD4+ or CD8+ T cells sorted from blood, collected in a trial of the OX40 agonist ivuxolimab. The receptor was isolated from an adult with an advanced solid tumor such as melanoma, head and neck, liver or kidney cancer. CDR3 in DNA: TGTGCCAGCAGTAAGGGACTAGCGGGACCCAATGAGCAGTTCTTC. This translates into CASSKGLAGPNEQFF.